A selection of T cell receptor beta chains follows, all from one sample in a study of blood T cell repertoires in COVID-19. Clones were sequenced by immunoSEQ multiplex PCR, and TCRdb holds only the in-frame ones, with some missing. The sample lists roughly 200,000 clones; less than 85% were seen once. Sequencing was performed on PBMCs or T cells enriched from blood (not recorded which). The receptors derive from a man aged 35 to 55 who had recovered from COVID-19. CDR3s include the opening cysteine and the closing phenylalanine or tryptophan. The D gene is left open where the match is weak. Not all rows give a size; the values are once, few, many and, for expanded clones, a class.

D,size,J,V,CDR3,DNA
NA,NA,TRBJ1-2,TRBV15,CATSIQGQAGGYTF,TGTGCCACCAGCATTCAAGGGCAAGCGGGCGGCTACACCTTC
TRBD2,once,TRBJ2-1,TRBV30,CAWSRLAGGWEQFF,TGTGCCTGGAGCAGACTAGCGGGTGGATGGGAGCAGTTCTTC
NA,NA,TRBJ2-7,TRBV11-1,CASSLVPTGSYEQYF,TGTGCCAGCAGCTTAGTTCCGACAGGCTCCTACGAGCAGTACTTC
NA,NA,TRBJ2-5,TRBV24-1,CATSDPRQGRRAPETQYF,TGTGCCACCAGTGACCCTCGCCAGGGTAGGAGAGCCCCAGAGACCCAGTACTTC
NA,NA,TRBJ1-2,TRBV27,CASSDYDRGGHYGYTF,TGTGCCAGCAGTGACTATGACCGTGGTGGGCACTATGGCTACACCTTC
TRBD2,NA,TRBJ2-4,TRBV5-1,CASSLIAGVGNIQYF,TGCGCCAGCAGCTTGATAGCGGGAGTTGGAAACATTCAGTACTTC
NA,NA,TRBJ1-1,TRBV10-2,CASRWAVNTEAFF,TGCGCCAGCAGGTGGGCAGTGAACACTGAAGCTTTCTTT
TRBD1,NA,TRBJ2-5,TRBV24-1,CATSDAPGTGVETQYF,TGTGCCACCAGTGATGCCCCCGGGACAGGGGTAGAGACCCAGTACTTC
NA,NA,TRBJ1-1,TRBV6-2/TRBV6-3,CASSLDRLEAFF,TGTGCCAGCAGTCTCGACAGGCTTGAAGCTTTCTTT
TRBD1,NA,TRBJ2-7,TRBV18,CASSGTGFYEQYF,TGTGCCAGTTCCGGGACAGGCTTCTACGAGCAGTACTTC
TRBD1,NA,TRBJ1-4,TRBV19,CASSGTGNNEKLFF,TGTGCCAGTAGTGGGACAGGGAATAATGAAAAACTGTTTTTT
TRBD1,NA,TRBJ1-5,TRBV4-1,CASSHPDRANQPQHF,TGCGCCAGCAGCCACCCCGACAGGGCGAATCAGCCCCAGCATTTT
TRBD2,few,TRBJ2-1,TRBV23-1,CASSLFLKAGPLLWTYNEQFF,TGCGCCAGCAGTCTTTTTCTCAAAGCGGGGCCTTTACTCTGGACCTACAATGAGCAGTTCTTC
NA,once,TRBJ1-1,TRBV5-1,CASSLVGLTEAFF,TGCGCCAGCAGCTTGGTGGGACTCACTGAAGCTTTCTTT
NA,NA,TRBJ1-2,TRBV7-9,CASSFGDINYGYTF,TGTGCCAGCAGCTTCGGGGACATAAACTATGGCTACACCTTC